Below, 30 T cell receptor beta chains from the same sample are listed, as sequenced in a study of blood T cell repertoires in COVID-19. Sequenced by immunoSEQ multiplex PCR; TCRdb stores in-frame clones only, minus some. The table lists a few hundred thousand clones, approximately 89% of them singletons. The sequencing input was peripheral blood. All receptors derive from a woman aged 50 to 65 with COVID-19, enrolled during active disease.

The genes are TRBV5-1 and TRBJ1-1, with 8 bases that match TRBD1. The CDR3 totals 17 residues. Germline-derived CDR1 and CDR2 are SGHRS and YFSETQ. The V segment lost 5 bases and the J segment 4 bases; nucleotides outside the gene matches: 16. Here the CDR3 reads CASRPGTGKSGGTEAFF. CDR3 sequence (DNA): TGCGCCAGCAGACCCGGGACAGGCAAATCCGGGGGCACTGAAGCTTTCTTT.

The CDR3 nucleotides are TGTGCCAGCAGTTTAGGGAGGTTATACACTGAAGCTTTCTTT. It specifies CASSLGRLYTEAFF. V usage is TRBV28 and J usage is TRBJ1-1; D uncertain. Trimming stripped 2 bases from V and 3 bases from J, with 10 bases between. CDR1 is MDHEN and CDR2 is SYDVKM in the germline V gene. The CDR3 runs to 14 residues. Combining the CDR3 with reference TRBV28 and TRBJ1-1 gives the whole variable domain DVKVTQSSRYLVKRTGEKVFLECVQDMDHENMFWYRQDPGLGLRLIYFSYDVKMKEKGDIPEGYSVSREKKERFSLILESASTNQTSMYLCASSLGRLYTEAFFGQGTRLTVV.

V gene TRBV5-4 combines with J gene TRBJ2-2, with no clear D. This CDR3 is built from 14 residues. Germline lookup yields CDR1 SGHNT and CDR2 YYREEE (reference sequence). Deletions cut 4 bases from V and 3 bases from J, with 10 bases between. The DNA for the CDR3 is TGTGCCAGCAGCCCCCTACTGGACACCGGGGAGCTGTTTTTT. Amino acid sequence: CASSPLLDTGELFF.

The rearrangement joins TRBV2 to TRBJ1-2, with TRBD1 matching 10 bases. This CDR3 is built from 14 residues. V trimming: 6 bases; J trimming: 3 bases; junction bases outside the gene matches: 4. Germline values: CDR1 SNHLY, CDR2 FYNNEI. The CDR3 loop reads CASRETGGYYGYTF. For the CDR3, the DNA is TGTGCCAGCAGAGAGACAGGGGGCTACTATGGCTACACCTTC.

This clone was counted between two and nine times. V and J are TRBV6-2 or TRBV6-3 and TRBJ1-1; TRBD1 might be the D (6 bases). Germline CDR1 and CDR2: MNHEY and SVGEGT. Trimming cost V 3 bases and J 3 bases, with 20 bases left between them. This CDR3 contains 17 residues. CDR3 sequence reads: CASSYIRDNLRDTEAFF. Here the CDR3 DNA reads TGTGCCAGCAGTTATATCCGGGACAACCTAAGGGACACTGAAGCTTTCTTT.

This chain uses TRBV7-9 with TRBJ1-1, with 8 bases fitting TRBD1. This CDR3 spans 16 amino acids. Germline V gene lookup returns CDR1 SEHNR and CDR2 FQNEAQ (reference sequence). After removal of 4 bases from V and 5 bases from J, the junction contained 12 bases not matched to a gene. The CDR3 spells CASSSAGGRRRTEAFF. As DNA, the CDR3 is TGTGCCAGCAGCTCAGCAGGGGGCCGTCGTCGAACTGAAGCTTTCTTT.

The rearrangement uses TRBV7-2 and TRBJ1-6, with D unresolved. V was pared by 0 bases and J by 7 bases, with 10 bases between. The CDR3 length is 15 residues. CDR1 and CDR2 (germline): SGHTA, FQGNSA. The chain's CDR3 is CASSLAGGNNSPLHF. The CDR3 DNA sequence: TGTGCCAGCAGCTTAGCGGGAGGAAACAATTCACCCCTCCACTTT.

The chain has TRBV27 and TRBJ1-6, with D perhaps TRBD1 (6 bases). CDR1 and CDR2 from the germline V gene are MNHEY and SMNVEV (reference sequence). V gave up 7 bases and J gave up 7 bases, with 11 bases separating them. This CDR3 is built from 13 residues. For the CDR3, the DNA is TGTGCCAGCAAAGGACAGTTCAATTCACCCCTCCACTTT. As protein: CASKGQFNSPLHF.

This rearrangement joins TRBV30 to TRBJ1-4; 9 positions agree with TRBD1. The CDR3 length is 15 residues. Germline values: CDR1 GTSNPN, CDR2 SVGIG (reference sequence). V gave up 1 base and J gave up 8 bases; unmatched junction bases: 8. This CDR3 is CAWSEIQGAEEKLFF. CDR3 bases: TGTGCCTGGAGTGAGATACAGGGGGCCGAGGAAAAACTGTTTTTT.

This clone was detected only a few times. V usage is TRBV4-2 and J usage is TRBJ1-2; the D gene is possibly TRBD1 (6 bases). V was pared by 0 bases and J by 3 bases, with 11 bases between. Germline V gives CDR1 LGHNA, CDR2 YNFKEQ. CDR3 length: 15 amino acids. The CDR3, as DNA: TGTGCCAGCAGCCAAGAGGCCAGGGGAGACTATGGCTACACCTTC. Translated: CASSQEARGDYGYTF.

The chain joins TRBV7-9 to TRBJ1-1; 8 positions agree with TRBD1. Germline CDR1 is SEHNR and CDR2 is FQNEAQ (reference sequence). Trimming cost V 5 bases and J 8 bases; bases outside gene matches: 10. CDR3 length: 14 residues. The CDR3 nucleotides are TGTGCCAGCAGCGCCCCCGGACAGGGCCTGGAAGCTTTCTTT. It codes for CASSAPGQGLEAFF. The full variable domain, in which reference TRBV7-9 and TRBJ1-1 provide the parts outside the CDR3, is DTGVSQNPRHKITKRGQNVTFRCDPISEHNRLYWYRQTLGQGPEFLTYFQNEAQLEKSRLLSDRFSAERPKGSFSTLEIQRTEQGDSAMYLCASSAPGQGLEAFFGQGTRLTVV.

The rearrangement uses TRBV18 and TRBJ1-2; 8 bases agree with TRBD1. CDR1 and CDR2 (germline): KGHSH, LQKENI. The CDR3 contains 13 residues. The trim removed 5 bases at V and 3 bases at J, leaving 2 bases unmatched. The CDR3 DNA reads TGTGCCAGCTCAACGACAGGGGACTATGGCTACACCTTC. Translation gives CASSTTGDYGYTF.

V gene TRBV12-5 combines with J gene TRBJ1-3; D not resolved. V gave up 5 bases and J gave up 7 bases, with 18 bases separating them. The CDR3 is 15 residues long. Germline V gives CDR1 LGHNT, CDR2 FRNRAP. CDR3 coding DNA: TGTGCTAGTGGTCTTCCGACCGTTACCGGGAACACCATATATTTT. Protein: CASGLPTVTGNTIYF.

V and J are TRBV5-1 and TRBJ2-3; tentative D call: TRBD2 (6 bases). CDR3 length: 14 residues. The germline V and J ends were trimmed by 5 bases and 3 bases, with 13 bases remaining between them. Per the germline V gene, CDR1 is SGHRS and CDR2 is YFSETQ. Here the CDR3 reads CASSLGEVTDTQYF. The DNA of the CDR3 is TGCGCCAGCAGTCTCGGGGAGGTGACAGATACGCAGTATTTT.

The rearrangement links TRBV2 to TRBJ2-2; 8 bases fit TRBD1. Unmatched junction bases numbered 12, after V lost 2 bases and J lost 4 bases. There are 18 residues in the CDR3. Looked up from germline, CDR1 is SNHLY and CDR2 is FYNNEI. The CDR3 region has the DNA TGTGCCAGCAGTGAACCTCCCCAGACAGGGGTCGTCACCGGGGAGCTGTTTTTT. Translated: CASSEPPQTGVVTGELFF.

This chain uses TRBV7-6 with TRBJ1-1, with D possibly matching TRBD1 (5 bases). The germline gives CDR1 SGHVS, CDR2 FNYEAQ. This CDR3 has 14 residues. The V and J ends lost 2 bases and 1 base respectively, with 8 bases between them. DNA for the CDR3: TGTGCCAGCAGCTTACAGGGCCCGAACACTGAAGCTTTCTTT. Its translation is CASSLQGPNTEAFF.

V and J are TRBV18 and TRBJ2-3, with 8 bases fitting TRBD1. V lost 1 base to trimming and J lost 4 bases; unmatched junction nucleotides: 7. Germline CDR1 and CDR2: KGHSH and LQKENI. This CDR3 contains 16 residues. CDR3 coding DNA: TGTGCCAGCTCACCACAGGCAGGGGGCCCCCCAGATACGCAGTATTTT. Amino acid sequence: CASSPQAGGPPDTQYF.

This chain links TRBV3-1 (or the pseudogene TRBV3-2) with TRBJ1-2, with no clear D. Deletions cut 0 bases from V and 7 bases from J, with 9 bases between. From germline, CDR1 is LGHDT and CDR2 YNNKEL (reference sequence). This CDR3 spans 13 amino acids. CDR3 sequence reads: CASSQDRTIGYTF. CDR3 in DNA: TGTGCCAGCAGCCAAGACAGGACTATTGGCTACACCTTC.

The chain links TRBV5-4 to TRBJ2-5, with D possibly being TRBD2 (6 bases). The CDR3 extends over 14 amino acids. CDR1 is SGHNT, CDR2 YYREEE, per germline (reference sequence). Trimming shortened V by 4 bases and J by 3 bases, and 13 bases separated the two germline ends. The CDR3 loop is CASSPGDRKETQYF. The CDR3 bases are TGTGCCAGCAGCCCGGGGGACCGCAAAGAGACCCAGTACTTC.

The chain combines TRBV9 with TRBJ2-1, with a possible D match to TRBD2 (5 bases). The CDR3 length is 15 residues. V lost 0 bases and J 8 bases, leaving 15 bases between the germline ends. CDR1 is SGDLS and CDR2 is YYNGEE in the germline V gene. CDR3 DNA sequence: TGTGCCAGCAGCGTAGGGCTAGCCCGGCCGGATGAGCAGTTCTTC. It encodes CASSVGLARPDEQFF.

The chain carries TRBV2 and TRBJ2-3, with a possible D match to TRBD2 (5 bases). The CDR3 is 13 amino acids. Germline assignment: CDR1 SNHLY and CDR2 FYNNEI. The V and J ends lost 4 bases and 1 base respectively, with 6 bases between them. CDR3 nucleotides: TGTGCCAGCAGTGGGACTCGCACAGATACGCAGTATTTT. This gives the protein CASSGTRTDTQYF.

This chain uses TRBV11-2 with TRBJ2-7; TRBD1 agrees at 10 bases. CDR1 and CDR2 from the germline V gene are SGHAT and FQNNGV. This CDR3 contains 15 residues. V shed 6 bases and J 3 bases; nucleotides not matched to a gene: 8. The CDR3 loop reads CASSSGTGEIYEQYF. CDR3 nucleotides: TGTGCCAGCAGTTCCGGGACAGGGGAAATCTACGAGCAGTACTTC.

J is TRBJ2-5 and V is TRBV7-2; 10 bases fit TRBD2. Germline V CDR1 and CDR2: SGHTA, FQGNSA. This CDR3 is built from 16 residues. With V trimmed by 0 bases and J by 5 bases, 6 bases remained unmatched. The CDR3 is CASSLASGGALETQYF. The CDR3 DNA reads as TGTGCCAGCAGCTTAGCCAGCGGGGGGGCCTTGGAGACCCAGTACTTC.

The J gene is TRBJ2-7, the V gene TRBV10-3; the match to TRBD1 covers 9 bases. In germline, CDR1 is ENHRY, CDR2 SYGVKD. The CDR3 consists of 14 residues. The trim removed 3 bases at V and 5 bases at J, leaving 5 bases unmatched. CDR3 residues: CAISEPGQGHEQYF. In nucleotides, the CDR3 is TGTGCCATCAGTGAACCGGGACAGGGCCACGAGCAGTACTTC.

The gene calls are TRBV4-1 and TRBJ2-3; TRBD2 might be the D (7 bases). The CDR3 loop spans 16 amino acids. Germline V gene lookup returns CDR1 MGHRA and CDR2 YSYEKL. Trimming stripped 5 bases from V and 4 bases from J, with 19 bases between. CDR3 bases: TGCGCCAGCAGCGACATGGGGGGGGCTGACGCAGATACGCAGTATTTT. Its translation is CASSDMGGADADTQYF.

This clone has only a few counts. The CDR3 here is CASEGGGYSTEAFF. The CDR3 DNA is TGTGCCAGCGAGGGGGGGGGATACAGCACTGAAGCTTTCTTT. The rearrangement links TRBV2 to TRBJ1-1, with D perhaps TRBD1 (6 bases). Trimming pared 8 bases from V and 4 bases from J, leaving 17 bases between. The CDR3 totals 14 residues. Germline CDR1 is SNHLY and CDR2 is FYNNEI.

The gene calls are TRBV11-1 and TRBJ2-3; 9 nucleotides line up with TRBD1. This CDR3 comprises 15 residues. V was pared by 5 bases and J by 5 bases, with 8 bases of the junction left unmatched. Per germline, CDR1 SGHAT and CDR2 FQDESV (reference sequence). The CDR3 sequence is CASSQQGALIDTQYF. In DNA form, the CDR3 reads TGTGCCAGCAGCCAACAGGGGGCGCTGATAGATACGCAGTATTTT.

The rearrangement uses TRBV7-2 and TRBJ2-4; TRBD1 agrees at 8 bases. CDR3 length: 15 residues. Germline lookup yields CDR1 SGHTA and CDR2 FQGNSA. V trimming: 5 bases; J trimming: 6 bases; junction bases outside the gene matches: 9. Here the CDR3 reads CASSPLDRVGNIQYF. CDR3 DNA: TGTGCCAGCAGCCCGCTGGACAGGGTGGGAAACATTCAGTACTTC.

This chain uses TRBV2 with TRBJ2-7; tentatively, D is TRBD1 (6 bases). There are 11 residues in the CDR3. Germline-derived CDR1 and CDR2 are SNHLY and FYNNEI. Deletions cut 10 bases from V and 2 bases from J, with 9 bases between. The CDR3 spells CATGQTYEQYF. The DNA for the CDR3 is TGTGCCACCGGACAGACCTACGAGCAGTACTTC.

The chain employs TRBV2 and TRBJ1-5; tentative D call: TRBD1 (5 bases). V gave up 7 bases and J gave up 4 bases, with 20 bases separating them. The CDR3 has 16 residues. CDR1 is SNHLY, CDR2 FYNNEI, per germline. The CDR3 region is CASKGMGPQKNQPQHF. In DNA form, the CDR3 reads TGTGCCAGCAAGGGAATGGGGCCCCAAAAGAATCAGCCCCAGCATTTT.